Sequencing of this TCR beta chain was carried out in a study of blood T cell repertoires in COVID-19. In the original processing: Nucleated cell counts were estimated from reference gene primer amplification. Only in-frame clones appear in the TCRdb table, and some are missing; sequencing was by immunoSEQ multiplex PCR. The DNA was the basis for D and trimming; V, J and clone size are from that table. The sample shows 120,000 to 150,000 clones, around 86% of them seen only once. The CDR3 runs 16 residues. V was trimmed by 4 bases and J by 3 bases, leaving 18 bases between them. Specimen: peripheral blood. This clonotype originated in a man aged 45 to 65 who had recovered from COVID-19. The rearrangement uses TRBV23-1 and TRBJ1-1; possibly TRBD1 for D (6 bases). TRBV23-1 qualifies as an ORF whose function is uncertain. In DNA, the CDR3 is TGCGCCAGCAGTCCGCCTGGTGGCAGGGGTGACACTGAAGCTTTCTTT. It codes for CASSPPGGRGDTEAFF.